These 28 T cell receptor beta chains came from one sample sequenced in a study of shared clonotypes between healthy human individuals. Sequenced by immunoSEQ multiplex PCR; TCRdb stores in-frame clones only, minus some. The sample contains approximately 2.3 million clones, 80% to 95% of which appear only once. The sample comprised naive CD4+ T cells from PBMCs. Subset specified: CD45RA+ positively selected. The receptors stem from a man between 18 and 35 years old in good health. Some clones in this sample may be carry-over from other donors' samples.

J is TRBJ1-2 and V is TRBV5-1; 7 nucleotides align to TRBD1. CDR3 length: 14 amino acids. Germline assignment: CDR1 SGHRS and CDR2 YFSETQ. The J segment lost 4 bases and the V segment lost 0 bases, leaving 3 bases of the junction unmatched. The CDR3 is CASSLEGASYGYTF. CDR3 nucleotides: TGCGCCAGCAGCTTGGAGGGGGCCTCCTATGGCTACACCTTC.

As DNA, the CDR3 is TGTGCCAGCAGCAAAGTTTGTCGGACTAGCTCCCACGAGCAGTACTTC. Translating gives CASSKVCRTSSHEQYF. V gene TRBV21-1 combines with J gene TRBJ2-7; the D call of TRBD2 is as the table states it, not checked on the DNA. TRBV21-1 has pseudogene status. This CDR3 contains 16 residues.

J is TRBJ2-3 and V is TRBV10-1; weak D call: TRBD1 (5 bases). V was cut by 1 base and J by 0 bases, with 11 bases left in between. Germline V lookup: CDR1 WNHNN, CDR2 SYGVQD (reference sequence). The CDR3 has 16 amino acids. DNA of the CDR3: TGCGCCAGCAGTGAGTGGCGACAGTCTAGCACAGATACGCAGTATTTT. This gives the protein CASSEWRQSSTDTQYF.

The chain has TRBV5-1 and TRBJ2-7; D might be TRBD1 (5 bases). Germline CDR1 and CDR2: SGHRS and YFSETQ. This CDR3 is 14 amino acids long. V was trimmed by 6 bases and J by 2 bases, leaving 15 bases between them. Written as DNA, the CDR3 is TGCGCCAGCAAGAGACAGAGAGGCGCCTACGAGCAGTACTTC. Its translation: CASKRQRGAYEQYF. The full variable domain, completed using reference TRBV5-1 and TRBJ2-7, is KAGVTQTPRYLIKTRGQQVTLSCSPISGHRSVSWYQQTPGQGLQFLFEYFSETQRNKGNFPGRFSGRQFSNSRSEMNVSTLELGDSALYLCASKRQRGAYEQYFGPGTRLTVT.

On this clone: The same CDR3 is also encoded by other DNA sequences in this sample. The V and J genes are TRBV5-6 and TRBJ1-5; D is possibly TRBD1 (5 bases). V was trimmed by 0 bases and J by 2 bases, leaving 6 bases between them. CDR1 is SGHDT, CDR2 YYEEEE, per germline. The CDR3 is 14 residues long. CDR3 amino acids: CASSLGGGNQPQHF. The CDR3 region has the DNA TGTGCCAGCAGCTTGGGAGGGGGCAATCAGCCCCAGCATTTT.

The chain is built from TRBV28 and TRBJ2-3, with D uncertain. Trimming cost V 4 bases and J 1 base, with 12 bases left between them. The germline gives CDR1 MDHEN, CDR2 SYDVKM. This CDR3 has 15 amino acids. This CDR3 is CASSSQRTRTDTQYF. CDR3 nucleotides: TGTGCCAGCAGTTCCCAGAGGACCCGCACAGATACGCAGTATTTT.

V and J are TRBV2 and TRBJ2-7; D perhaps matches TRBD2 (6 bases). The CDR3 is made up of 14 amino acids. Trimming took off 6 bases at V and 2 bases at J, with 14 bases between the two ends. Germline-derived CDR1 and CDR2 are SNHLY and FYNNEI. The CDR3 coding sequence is TGTGCCAGCAGCCTGGAGGAGGGGCCCTACGAGCAGTACTTC. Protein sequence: CASSLEEGPYEQYF.

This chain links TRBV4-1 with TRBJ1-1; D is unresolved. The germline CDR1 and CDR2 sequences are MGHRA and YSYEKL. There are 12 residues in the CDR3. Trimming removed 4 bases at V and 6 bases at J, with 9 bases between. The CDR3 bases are TGCGCCAGCAGCCGCGCCGGGGCTGAAGCTTTCTTT. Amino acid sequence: CASSRAGAEAFF.

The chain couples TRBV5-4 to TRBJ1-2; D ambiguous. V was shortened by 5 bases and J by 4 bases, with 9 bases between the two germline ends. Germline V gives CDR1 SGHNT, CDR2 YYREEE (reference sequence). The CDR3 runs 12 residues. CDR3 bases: TGTGCCAGCAGTTCCCCCCTCTATGGCTACACCTTC. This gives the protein CASSSPLYGYTF. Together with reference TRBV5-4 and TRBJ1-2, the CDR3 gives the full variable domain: ETGVTQSPTHLIKTRGQQVTLRCSSQSGHNTVSWYQQALGQGPQFIFQYYREEENGRGNFPPRFSGLQFPNYSSELNVNALELDDSALYLCASSSPLYGYTFGSGTRLTVV.

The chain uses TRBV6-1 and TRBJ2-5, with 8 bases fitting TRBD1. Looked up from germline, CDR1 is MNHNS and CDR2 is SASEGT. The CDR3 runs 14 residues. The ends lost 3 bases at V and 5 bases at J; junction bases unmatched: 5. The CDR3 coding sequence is TGTGCCAGCAGTGACAGGGGGCGAGGTGAGACCCAGTACTTC. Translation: CASSDRGRGETQYF.

Here the CDR3 reads CASSIPAAGGQPQHF. CDR3 DNA: TGTGCCAGTAGTATCCCGGCTGCGGGCGGTCAGCCCCAGCATTTT. The rearrangement joins TRBV19 to TRBJ1-5; D is unclear. The CDR3 is made up of 15 amino acids. In germline, CDR1 is LNHDA, CDR2 SQIVND (reference sequence). V was trimmed by 3 bases and J by 6 bases, leaving 15 bases between them. Full variable domain (outside the CDR3, taken from reference TRBV19 and TRBJ1-5): DGGITQSPKYLFRKEGQNVTLSCEQNLNHDAMYWYRQDPGQGLRLIYYSQIVNDFQKGDIAEGYSVSREKKESFPLTVTSAQKNPTAFYLCASSIPAAGGQPQHFGDGTRLSIL.

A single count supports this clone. The DNA of the CDR3 is TGTGCCAGCAGTTCCTCCGGGGGCGCTCGAGAGACCCAGTACTTC. This encodes CASSSSGGARETQYF. The rearrangement joins TRBV28 to TRBJ2-5; perhaps D is TRBD1 or TRBD2 (6 bases each). The ends were cut back, 4 bases at V and 4 bases at J, with 16 bases in the middle. CDR1 is MDHEN and CDR2 is SYDVKM in the germline V gene. The CDR3 sequence is 15 residues long.

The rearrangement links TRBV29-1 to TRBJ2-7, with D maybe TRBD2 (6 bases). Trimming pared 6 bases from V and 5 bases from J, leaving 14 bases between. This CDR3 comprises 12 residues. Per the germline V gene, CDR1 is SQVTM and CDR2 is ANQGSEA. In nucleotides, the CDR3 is TGCAGCGTGGGCAAGGCTAGCGACGAGCAGTACTTC. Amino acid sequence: CSVGKASDEQYF.

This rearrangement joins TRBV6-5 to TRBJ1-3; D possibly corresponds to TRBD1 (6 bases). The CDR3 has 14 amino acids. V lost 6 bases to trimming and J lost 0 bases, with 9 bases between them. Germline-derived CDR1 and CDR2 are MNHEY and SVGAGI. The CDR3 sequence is CASSQGYSGNTIYF. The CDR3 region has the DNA TGTGCCAGCAGCCAGGGGTACTCTGGAAACACCATATATTTT.

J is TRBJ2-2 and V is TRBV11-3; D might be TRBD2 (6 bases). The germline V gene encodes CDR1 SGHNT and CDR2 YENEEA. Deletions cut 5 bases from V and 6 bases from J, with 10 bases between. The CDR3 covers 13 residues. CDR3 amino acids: CASSQRDSGELFF. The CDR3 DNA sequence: TGTGCCAGCAGCCAGAGGGACTCCGGGGAGCTGTTTTTT.

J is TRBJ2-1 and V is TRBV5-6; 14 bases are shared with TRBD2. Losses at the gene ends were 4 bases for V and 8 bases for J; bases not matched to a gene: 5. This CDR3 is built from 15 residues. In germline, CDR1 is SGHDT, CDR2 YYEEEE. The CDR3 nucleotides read TGTGCCAGCAGCCCGGGACTAGCGGGAGTTTATGAGCAGTTCTTC. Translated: CASSPGLAGVYEQFF.

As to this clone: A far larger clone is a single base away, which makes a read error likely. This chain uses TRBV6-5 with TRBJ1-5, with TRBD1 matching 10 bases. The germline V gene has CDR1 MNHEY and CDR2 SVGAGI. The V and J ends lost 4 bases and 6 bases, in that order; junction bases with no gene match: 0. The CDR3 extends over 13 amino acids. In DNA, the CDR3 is TGTGCCAGCAGTTGGACAGGGGGTCAGCCCCAGCATTTT. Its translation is CASSWTGGQPQHF.

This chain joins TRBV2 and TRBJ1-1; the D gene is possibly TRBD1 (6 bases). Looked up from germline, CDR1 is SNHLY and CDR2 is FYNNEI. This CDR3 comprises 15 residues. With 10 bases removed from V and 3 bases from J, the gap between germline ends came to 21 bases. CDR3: CATQTRGGRDTEAFF. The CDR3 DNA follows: TGTGCCACCCAAACTAGAGGGGGTCGGGACACTGAAGCTTTCTTT.

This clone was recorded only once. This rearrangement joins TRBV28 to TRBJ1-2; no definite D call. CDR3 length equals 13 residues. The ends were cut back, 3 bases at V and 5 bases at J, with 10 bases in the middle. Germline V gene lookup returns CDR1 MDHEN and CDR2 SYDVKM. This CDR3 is CASSFPRDYGYTF. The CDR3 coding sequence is TGTGCCAGCAGTTTCCCCCGGGATTATGGCTACACCTTC.

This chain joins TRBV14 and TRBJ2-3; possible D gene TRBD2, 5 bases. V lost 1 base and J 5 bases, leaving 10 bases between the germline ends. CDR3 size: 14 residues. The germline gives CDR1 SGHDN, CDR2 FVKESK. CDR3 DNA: TGTGCCAGCAGCCAAGTGGGAGCAAAAGATACGCAGTATTTT. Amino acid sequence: CASSQVGAKDTQYF.

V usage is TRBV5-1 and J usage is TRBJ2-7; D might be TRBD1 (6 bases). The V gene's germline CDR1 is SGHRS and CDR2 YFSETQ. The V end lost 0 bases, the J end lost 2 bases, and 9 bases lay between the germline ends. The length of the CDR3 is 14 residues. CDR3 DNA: TGCGCCAGCAGCTTGGCGTGGGGGCCCTACGAGCAGTACTTC. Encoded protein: CASSLAWGPYEQYF.

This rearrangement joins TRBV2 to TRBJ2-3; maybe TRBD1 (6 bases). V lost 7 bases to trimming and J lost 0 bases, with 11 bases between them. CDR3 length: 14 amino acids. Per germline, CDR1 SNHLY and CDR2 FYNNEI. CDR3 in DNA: TGTGCCAGCACCGCCGACAGGAGCACAGATACGCAGTATTTT. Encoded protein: CASTADRSTDTQYF.

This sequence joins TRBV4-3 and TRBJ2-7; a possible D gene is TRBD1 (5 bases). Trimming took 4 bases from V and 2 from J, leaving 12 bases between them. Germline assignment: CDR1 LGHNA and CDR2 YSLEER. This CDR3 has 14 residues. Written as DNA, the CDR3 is TGCGCCAGCAGCCTAGACAGTGGGCCCTACGAGCAGTACTTC. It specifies CASSLDSGPYEQYF.

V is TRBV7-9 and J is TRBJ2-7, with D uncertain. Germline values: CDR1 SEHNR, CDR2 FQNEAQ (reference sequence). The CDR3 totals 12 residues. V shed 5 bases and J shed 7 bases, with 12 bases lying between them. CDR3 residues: CASSHINTEQYF. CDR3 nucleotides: TGTGCCAGCAGCCATATAAATACGGAGCAGTACTTC. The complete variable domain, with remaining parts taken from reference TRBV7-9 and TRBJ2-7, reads DTGVSQNPRHKITKRGQNVTFRCDPISEHNRLYWYRQTLGQGPEFLTYFQNEAQLEKSRLLSDRFSAERPKGSFSTLEIQRTEQGDSAMYLCASSHINTEQYFGPGTRLTVT.

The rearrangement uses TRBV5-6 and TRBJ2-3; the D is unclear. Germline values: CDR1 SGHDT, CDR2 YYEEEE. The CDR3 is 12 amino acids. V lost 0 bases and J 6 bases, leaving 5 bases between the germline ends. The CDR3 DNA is TGTGCCAGCAGCTTGGGGGTGGATACGCAGTATTTT. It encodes CASSLGVDTQYF. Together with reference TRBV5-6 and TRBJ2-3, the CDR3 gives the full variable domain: DAGVTQSPTHLIKTRGQQVTLRCSPKSGHDTVSWYQQALGQGPQFIFQYYEEEERQRGNFPDRFSGHQFPNYSSELNVNALLLGDSALYLCASSLGVDTQYFGPGTRLTVL.

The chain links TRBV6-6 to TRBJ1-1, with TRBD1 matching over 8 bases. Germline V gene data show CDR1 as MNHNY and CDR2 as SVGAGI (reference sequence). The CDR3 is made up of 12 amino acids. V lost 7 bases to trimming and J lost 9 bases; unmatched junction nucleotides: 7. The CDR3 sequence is CASTQGDRKAFF. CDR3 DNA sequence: TGTGCCAGCACCCAAGGGGACAGGAAAGCTTTCTTT.

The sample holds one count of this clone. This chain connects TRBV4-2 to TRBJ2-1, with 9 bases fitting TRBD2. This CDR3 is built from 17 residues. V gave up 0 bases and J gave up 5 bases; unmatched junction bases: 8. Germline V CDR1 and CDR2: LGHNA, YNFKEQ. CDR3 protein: CASSQDQASGMDNEQFF. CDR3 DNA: TGTGCCAGCAGCCAAGATCAAGCTAGCGGGATGGACAATGAGCAGTTCTTC.

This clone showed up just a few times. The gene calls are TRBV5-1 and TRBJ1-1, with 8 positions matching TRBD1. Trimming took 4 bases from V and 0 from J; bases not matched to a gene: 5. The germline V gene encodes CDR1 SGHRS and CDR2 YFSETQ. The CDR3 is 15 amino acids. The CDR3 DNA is TGCGCCAGCAGCCGGGGACAGGCCCTGAACACTGAAGCTTTCTTT. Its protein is CASSRGQALNTEAFF. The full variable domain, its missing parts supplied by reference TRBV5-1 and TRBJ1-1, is KAGVTQTPRYLIKTRGQQVTLSCSPISGHRSVSWYQQTPGQGLQFLFEYFSETQRNKGNFPGRFSGRQFSNSRSEMNVSTLELGDSALYLCASSRGQALNTEAFFGQGTRLTVV.